The next 22 T cell receptor beta chains were all read from a single sample in a study of T cell responses to AZD1222 COVID-19 vaccine. The table came from immunoSEQ multiplex PCR; TCRdb's copy has only in-frame clones and leaves some out. The table shows about 120,000 clones, with 75% to 90% occurring only once. The sample in question was peripheral blood, obtained on day 0 of MenACWY control vaccination. These receptors were obtained from an adult in good health.

The chain links TRBV7-3 to TRBJ1-1; 10 nucleotides align to TRBD1. This CDR3 is built from 16 residues. V lost 4 bases and J lost 1; bases outside the gene matches: 6. CDR1 is SGHTA and CDR2 is FQGTGA in the germline V gene. The CDR3 loop is CASSSRTGGGNTEAFF. As DNA, the CDR3 is TGTGCCAGCAGCTCCCGGACAGGGGGAGGGAACACTGAAGCTTTCTTT. The full variable domain, its missing parts supplied by reference TRBV7-3 and TRBJ1-1, is GAGVSQTPSNKVTEKGKYVELRCDPISGHTALYWYRQSLGQGPEFLIYFQGTGAADDSGLPNDRFFAVRPEGSVSTLKIQRTERGDSAVYLCASSSRTGGGNTEAFFGQGTRLTVV.

The V gene is TRBV27, the J gene TRBJ2-1; TRBD1 matches at 7 bases. Trimming removed 3 bases from V and 6 bases from J; junction bases left unmatched: 8. The length of the CDR3 is 15 residues. Germline CDR1 MNHEY, CDR2 SMNVEV (reference sequence). In nucleotides, the CDR3 is TGTGCCAGCAGTTTCGAAGGGGGCCTCTCCAATGAGCAGTTCTTC. Protein: CASSFEGGLSNEQFF.

This sequence joins TRBV7-9 and TRBJ1-2; D is perhaps TRBD1 (5 bases). Trimming pared 1 base from V and 3 bases from J, leaving 18 bases between. In germline, CDR1 is SEHNR, CDR2 FQNEAQ (reference sequence). This CDR3 is 17 amino acids long. The CDR3 spells CASSLGTGAQADYGYTF. The CDR3 nucleotides read TGTGCCAGCAGCTTAGGAACCGGGGCGCAGGCCGACTATGGCTACACCTTC.

This chain links TRBV11-2 with TRBJ2-2; D is possibly TRBD1 (5 bases). Germline lookup yields CDR1 SGHAT and CDR2 FQNNGV. Trimming removed 1 base at V and 2 bases at J, with 11 bases between. The CDR3 spans 16 residues. The CDR3 is CASSLALGANTGELFF. In nucleotides, the CDR3 is TGTGCCAGCAGCTTAGCTCTAGGGGCAAACACCGGGGAGCTGTTTTTT.

The chain joins TRBV7-8 to TRBJ1-3; no clear D gene. The CDR3 contains 14 residues. V shed 1 base and J shed 5 bases, with 9 bases lying between them. CDR1 and CDR2 (germline): SGHVS, FQNEAQ. This CDR3 is CASSLESERNTIYF. The CDR3 nucleotides read TGTGCCAGCAGCTTAGAAAGCGAACGAAACACCATATATTTT.

The rearrangement joins TRBV3-1 (or the pseudogene TRBV3-2) to TRBJ2-5; D gene unclear. The germline V and J ends were trimmed by 8 bases and 3 bases, with 7 bases remaining between them. The CDR3 is 11 residues long. Germline V gives CDR1 LGHDT, CDR2 YNNKEL (reference sequence). The CDR3 bases are TGTGCCAGCGGAGAAGAAGAGACCCAGTACTTC. Translating gives CASGEEETQYF.

The V call is TRBV4-2, the J call TRBJ1-1; 8 bases match TRBD1. Germline CDR1 reads LGHNA; CDR2 reads YNFKEQ. The CDR3 runs to 15 residues. Germline trimming cut 0 bases from V and 11 bases from J; bases unmatched to any gene: 11. In DNA form, the CDR3 reads TGTGCCAGCAGCCAAGACGCCGGAGGCAGGGGGCAGGCTTTCTTT. This encodes CASSQDAGGRGQAFF.

V gene TRBV28 combines with J gene TRBJ2-7; D unresolved. Germline values: CDR1 MDHEN, CDR2 SYDVKM. Trimming shortened V by 5 bases and J by 2 bases, and 10 bases separated the two germline ends. The CDR3 extends over 13 amino acids. The CDR3 DNA sequence: TGTGCCAGCAGTCCCCCCTCTCCCTACGAGCAGTACTTC. Translating gives CASSPPSPYEQYF.

In regard to this clone: The sample contains more than one DNA sequence encoding this CDR3. The J gene is TRBJ1-2, the V gene TRBV4-3, with D unclear. V was cut by 0 bases and J by 2 bases, with 7 bases left in between. The CDR3 length is 14 residues. Germline-derived CDR1 and CDR2 are LGHNA and YSLEER. The CDR3 bases are TGCGCCAGCAGCCAAGATACAGCCAACTATGGCTACACCTTC. Its protein product is CASSQDTANYGYTF.

This clone was observed a handful of times. The chain recombines TRBV24-1 with TRBJ2-7; the D gene is possibly TRBD1 (8 bases). The CDR3 is made up of 16 amino acids. V was pared by 4 bases and J by 3 bases, with 18 bases between. Per the germline V gene, CDR1 is KGHDR and CDR2 is SFDVKD. The CDR3 sequence: CATSDPGQGGGYEQYF. CDR3 nucleotides: TGTGCCACCAGTGACCCTGGACAGGGAGGGGGCTACGAGCAGTACTTC.

This CDR3 reads CASSADLSTDTQYF. CDR3 nucleotides: TGTGCCAGCAGTGCGGACCTTAGCACAGATACGCAGTATTTT. The V call is TRBV9, the J call TRBJ2-3; D is unresolved. The CDR3 sequence is 14 residues long. The V end was cut by 5 bases, the J end by 0 bases, with 10 bases between. The germline gives CDR1 SGDLS, CDR2 YYNGEE.

The chain joins TRBV18 to TRBJ1-2; no reliable D call. The CDR3 extends over 12 amino acids. Germline assignment: CDR1 KGHSH and CDR2 LQKENI. The V end lost 3 bases, the J end lost 8 bases, and 10 bases lay between the germline ends. CDR3 DNA: TGTGCCAGCTCACCTGGAGGCCACGGCTACACCTTC. This translates into CASSPGGHGYTF.

V usage is TRBV7-2 and J usage is TRBJ2-5; D is ambiguous. The CDR3 is 11 amino acids. Trimming removed 5 bases at V and 1 base at J, with 2 bases between. Germline lookup yields CDR1 SGHTA and CDR2 FQGNSA. The CDR3 bases are TGTGCCAGCAGCCCCCAAGAGACCCAGTACTTC. The encoded protein is CASSPQETQYF.

The chain links TRBV5-4 to TRBJ1-2; D might be TRBD1 (5 bases). V was shortened by 4 bases and J by 0 bases, with 28 bases between the two germline ends. The CDR3 runs 20 residues. Per germline, CDR1 SGHNT and CDR2 YYREEE (reference sequence). In DNA, the CDR3 is TGTGCCAGCAGCGTTCAGGGATTCGGGGGACCTAGTATAACTAACTATGGCTACACCTTC. Translated, it gives CASSVQGFGGPSITNYGYTF.

The V and J genes are TRBV9 and TRBJ1-3; possible D gene TRBD1, 6 bases. This CDR3 is built from 18 residues. Per germline, CDR1 SGDLS and CDR2 YYNGEE. V lost 0 bases to trimming and J lost 4 bases, with 20 bases between them. The DNA of the CDR3 is TGTGCCAGCAGCGTAGAGGCAGGGGATCGCATTTTCGGAAACACCATATATTTT. Translated: CASSVEAGDRIFGNTIYF.

The V and J genes are TRBV7-9 and TRBJ1-5, with D unclear. Germline V gene data show CDR1 as SEHNR and CDR2 as FQNEAQ (reference sequence). This CDR3 has 14 amino acids. Trimming cost V 3 bases and J 6 bases, with 12 bases left between them. Here the CDR3 reads CASSFREESQPQHF. CDR3 bases: TGTGCCAGCAGCTTCCGGGAAGAGAGTCAGCCCCAGCATTTT.

V gene TRBV5-1 combines with J gene TRBJ1-2, with 9 positions matching TRBD1. The V gene end was trimmed by 2 bases and the J gene end by 8 bases; junction bases not matched to a gene: 4. Germline V lookup: CDR1 SGHRS, CDR2 YFSETQ. The CDR3 spans 13 residues. CDR3 in amino acids: CASSFNRGLGYTF. The DNA for the CDR3 is TGCGCCAGCAGCTTTAACAGGGGGCTGGGCTACACCTTC.

The chain employs TRBV7-6 and TRBJ1-1; D gene uncertain. The CDR3 length is 15 residues. The germline V and J ends were trimmed by 1 base and 0 bases, with 9 bases remaining between them. Germline V CDR1 and CDR2: SGHVS, FNYEAQ. CDR3 nucleotide sequence: TGTGCCAGCAGCTTAGGGGAGGTTTTGAACACTGAAGCTTTCTTT. This codes for CASSLGEVLNTEAFF.

The chain carries TRBV5-1 and TRBJ2-3; possible D gene TRBD1, 6 bases. Trimming removed 7 bases from V and 4 bases from J, with 16 bases in between. Germline CDR1 SGHRS, CDR2 YFSETQ. This CDR3 contains 14 residues. The chain's CDR3 is CASHGGRPPDTQYF. CDR3 nucleotide sequence: TGCGCCAGCCATGGGGGCAGGCCCCCAGATACGCAGTATTTT.

The chain is built from TRBV4-1 and TRBJ2-7, with 14 bases aligning to TRBD2. Germline CDR1 MGHRA, CDR2 YSYEKL. The CDR3 is made up of 19 amino acids. V shed 0 bases, J shed 0 bases, and the junction held 7 bases outside the gene matches. CDR3 sequence (DNA): TGCGCCAGCAGCCAAGACCTTCCCGGGACTAGCGGGGGCTCCTACGAGCAGTACTTC. This codes for CASSQDLPGTSGGSYEQYF.

The gene calls are TRBV7-9 and TRBJ2-7; D remains ambiguous. The CDR3 totals 12 residues. V was shortened by 5 bases and J by 2 bases, with 7 bases between the two germline ends. Germline V gene data show CDR1 as SEHNR and CDR2 as FQNEAQ (reference sequence). CDR3 sequence (DNA): TGTGCCAGCAGCCGCGAGGCCTACGAGCAGTACTTC. Translated, it gives CASSREAYEQYF.

This clone was picked up one time. This sequence joins TRBV2 and TRBJ1-5; D uncertain. Germline V lookup: CDR1 SNHLY, CDR2 FYNNEI. This CDR3 has 15 amino acids. Trimming left V 4 bases short and J 0 bases short, with 10 bases between. This CDR3 is CASSGGPYSNQPQHF. The CDR3 DNA follows: TGTGCCAGCAGTGGAGGGCCATATAGCAATCAGCCCCAGCATTTT.